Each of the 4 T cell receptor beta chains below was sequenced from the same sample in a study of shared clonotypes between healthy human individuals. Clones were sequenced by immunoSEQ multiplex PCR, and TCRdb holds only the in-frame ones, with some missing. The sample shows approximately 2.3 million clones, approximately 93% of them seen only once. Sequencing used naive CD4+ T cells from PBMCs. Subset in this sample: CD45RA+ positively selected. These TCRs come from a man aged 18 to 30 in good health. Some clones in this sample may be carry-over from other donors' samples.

In DNA, the CDR3 is TGTGCCAGCAGCTTGTTAGGGCACGGCTACACCTTC. Translation gives CASSLLGHGYTF. The chain joins TRBV7-9 to TRBJ1-2; no reliable D call. V dropped 3 bases and J dropped 8 bases, with 10 bases sitting between them. This CDR3 is built from 12 residues. Germline V gene sequence: CDR1 SEHNR, CDR2 FQNEAQ (reference sequence).

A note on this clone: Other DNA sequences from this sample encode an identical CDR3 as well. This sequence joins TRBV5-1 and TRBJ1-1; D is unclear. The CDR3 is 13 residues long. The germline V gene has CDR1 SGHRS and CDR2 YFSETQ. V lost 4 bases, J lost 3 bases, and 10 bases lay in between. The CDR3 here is CASSLKRDTEAFF. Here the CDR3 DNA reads TGCGCCAGCAGCCTTAAAAGGGACACTGAAGCTTTCTTT.

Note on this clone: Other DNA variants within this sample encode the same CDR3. CDR3 in amino acids: CASRSSSDTQYF. CDR3 DNA: TGTGCCAGCAGATCCAGTTCCGATACGCAGTATTTT. V is TRBV28 and J is TRBJ2-3; no firm D call. Trimming took off 6 bases at V and 6 bases at J, with 10 bases between the two ends. This CDR3 is 12 amino acids long. Germline V CDR1 and CDR2: MDHEN, SYDVKM. The full variable domain, completed using reference TRBV28 and TRBJ2-3, is DVKVTQSSRYLVKRTGEKVFLECVQDMDHENMFWYRQDPGLGLRLIYFSYDVKMKEKGDIPEGYSVSREKKERFSLILESASTNQTSMYLCASRSSSDTQYFGPGTRLTVL.

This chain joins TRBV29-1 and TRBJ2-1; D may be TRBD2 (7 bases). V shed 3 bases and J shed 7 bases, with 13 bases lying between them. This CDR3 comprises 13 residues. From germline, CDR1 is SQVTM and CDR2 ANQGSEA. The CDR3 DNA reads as TGCAGCGTTGATATGGCGGGGGCAAATGAGCAGTTCTTC. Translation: CSVDMAGANEQFF.